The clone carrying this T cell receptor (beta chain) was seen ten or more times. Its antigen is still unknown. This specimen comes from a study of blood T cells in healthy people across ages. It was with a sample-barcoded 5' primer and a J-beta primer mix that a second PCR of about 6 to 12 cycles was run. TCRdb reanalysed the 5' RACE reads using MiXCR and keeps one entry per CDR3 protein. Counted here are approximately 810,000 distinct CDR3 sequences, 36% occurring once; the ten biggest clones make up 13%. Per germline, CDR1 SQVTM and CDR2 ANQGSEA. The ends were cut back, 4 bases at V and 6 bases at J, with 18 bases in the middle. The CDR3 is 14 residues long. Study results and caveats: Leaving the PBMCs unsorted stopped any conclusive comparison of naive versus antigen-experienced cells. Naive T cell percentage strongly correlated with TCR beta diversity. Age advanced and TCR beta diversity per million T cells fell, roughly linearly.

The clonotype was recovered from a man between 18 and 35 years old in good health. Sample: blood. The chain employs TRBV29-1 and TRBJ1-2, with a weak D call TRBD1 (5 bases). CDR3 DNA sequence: TGCAGCGTTGTTGTGGTAAGGGGCGGAGATGGCTACACCTTC. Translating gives CSVVVVRGGDGYTF.